Below are 10 T cell receptor beta chains sequenced from a single sample in a study of T-cell reconstitution after alpha-beta-depleted transplantation in children. Unique molecular identifiers were incorporated during preparation of the TCRbeta library. TCRdb reprocessed the PCR reads with MiXCR, giving one entry per CDR3 protein. The table shows approximately 400,000 distinct CDR3 sequences, with about 16% occurring only once. The specimen comprised PBMCs, mostly from graft donor cells, sampled 360 days after TCRalphabeta/CD19-depleted stem cell transplant. The receptors here all came from a boy in the first two years of life who had a stem cell transplant for Wiskott-Aldrich syndrome, so the T cells may come from the graft donor.

This clonotype came up a few times. CDR3 nucleotide sequence: TGCGCCAGCAGCTTGGGCAGAGCAATCGGGGAGACCCAGTACTTC. It is translated as CASSLGRAIGETQYF. The chain uses TRBV5-1 and TRBJ2-5; D is unclear. CDR1 and CDR2 (germline): SGHRS, YFSETQ. V was shortened by 0 bases and J by 5 bases, with 14 bases between the two germline ends. The CDR3 contains 15 residues.

V and J are TRBV11-1 and TRBJ2-1, with 7 bases that match TRBD2. CDR1 is SGHAT and CDR2 is FQDESV in the germline V gene (reference sequence). This CDR3 has 18 amino acids. Trimming took 1 base from V and 0 from J; bases not matched to a gene: 9. The CDR3 DNA reads as TGTGCCAGCAGCTTAGGGGTGCTAGCGGCCAGCTCCTACAATGAGCAGTTCTTC. Amino acid sequence: CASSLGVLAASSYNEQFF.

The V call is TRBV15, the J call TRBJ2-7; unclear D gene. Germline V gene data show CDR1 as LNHNV and CDR2 as YYDKDF (reference sequence). CDR3 size: 13 residues. Between the trimmed V and J ends, which lost 3 bases and 2 bases, there was a span of 8 bases. Here the CDR3 reads CATSSGRTYEQYF. The CDR3 bases are TGTGCCACCAGCAGCGGCCGGACCTACGAGCAGTACTTC. The whole variable domain, filled in from reference TRBV15 and TRBJ2-7, reads DAMVIQNPRYQVTQFGKPVTLSCSQTLNHNVMYWYQQKSSQAPKLLFHYYDKDFNNEADTPDNFQSRRPNTSFCFLDIRSPGLGDTAMYLCATSSGRTYEQYFGPGTRLTVT.

In DNA, the CDR3 is TGCGCCAGCAGCCAACGGACAGGGGGACTTCCTAGCACAGATACGCAGTATTTT. This gives the protein CASSQRTGGLPSTDTQYF. The gene calls are TRBV4-3 and TRBJ2-3, with 10 bases matching TRBD1. Germline assignment: CDR1 LGHNA and CDR2 YSLEER. The trim removed 2 bases at V and 0 bases at J, leaving 8 bases unmatched. There are 18 residues in the CDR3.

The rearrangement links TRBV7-6 to TRBJ2-1; a possible D gene is TRBD2 (5 bases). The CDR3 extends over 17 amino acids. The germline gives CDR1 SGHVS, CDR2 FNYEAQ. V lost 0 bases, J lost 0 bases, and 12 bases lay in between. The CDR3 DNA reads as TGTGCCAGCAGCTTAGCCCCGCAGCGGTTCTCCTACAATGAGCAGTTCTTC. Its protein is CASSLAPQRFSYNEQFF.

The V gene is TRBV28, the J gene TRBJ2-1; 11 nucleotides align to TRBD1. V trimming: 3 bases; J trimming: 12 bases; junction bases outside the gene matches: 10. The CDR3 runs 15 residues. Germline V gives CDR1 MDHEN, CDR2 SYDVKM. In DNA form, the CDR3 reads TGTGCCAGCAGTTTTACCGGGACAGGGGGTAGATGGCAGTTCTTC. It codes for CASSFTGTGGRWQFF.

V and J are TRBV12-3 or TRBV12-4 and TRBJ1-5, with 9 bases identical to TRBD1. This CDR3 comprises 16 residues. With 5 bases clipped from V and 2 bases from J, the junction kept 7 bases outside the gene matches. The CDR3 is CASSGTGSFGNQPQHF. The CDR3 region has the DNA TGTGCCAGCAGTGGGACAGGGTCCTTTGGCAATCAGCCCCAGCATTTT.

The sample holds many counts of this clonotype. The chain joins TRBV27 to TRBJ1-6; 7 bases are shared with TRBD1. V shed 6 bases and J 10 bases; nucleotides not matched to a gene: 9. The germline V gene has CDR1 MNHEY and CDR2 SMNVEV (reference sequence). The CDR3 is 14 residues long. CDR3 sequence (DNA): TGTGCCAGCAGCCTGACAGGGATAAGGTCACCCCTCCACTTT. Encoded protein: CASSLTGIRSPLHF.

This clonotype was seen ten or more times. The chain has TRBV7-9 and TRBJ1-5; 11 bases line up with TRBD1. Germline V gene sequence: CDR1 SEHNR, CDR2 FQNEAQ (reference sequence). V gave up 5 bases and J gave up 4 bases; unmatched junction bases: 10. The CDR3 is 17 amino acids. CDR3 DNA: TGTGCCAGCAGCCTAAGCACCGGGACAGGGGGGAATCAGCCCCAGCATTTT. Translated: CASSLSTGTGGNQPQHF.

The rearrangement joins TRBV25-1 to TRBJ2-5; 7 bases map to TRBD2. Trimming removed 1 base from V and 1 base from J; junction bases left unmatched: 6. Germline V CDR1 and CDR2: MGHDK, SYGVNS. The CDR3 covers 16 residues. CDR3 nucleotide sequence: TGTGCCAGCAGTGAATGGGCGGGAGCGCCCCAAGAGACCCAGTACTTC. Amino acid sequence: CASSEWAGAPQETQYF.